A single sample is the source of the 18 T cell receptor beta chains below, sequenced in a study of CD8+ T cells in alopecia areata. As to treatment: oral pan-JAK inhibitor, 5-10 mg twice daily. After isolation, RNA underwent reverse transcription to generate cDNA as the sequencing template. TCRdb keeps only in-frame clones here, not all; method: immunoSEQ multiplex PCR. The sample yields under 350,000 clones, roughly 64% seen once. This specimen consisted of CD4+ T cells sorted from blood, obtained at week 24, from a patient treated with tofacitinib. The receptors stem from a human donor with alopecia areata.

On this clone: Other nucleotide sequences in the sample specify the same CDR3. The rearrangement joins TRBV6-5 to TRBJ1-2; D may be TRBD1 (6 bases). In germline, CDR1 is MNHEY, CDR2 SVGAGI. CDR3 length: 13 amino acids. Between the trimmed V and J ends, which lost 4 bases and 2 bases, there was a span of 8 bases. This chain's CDR3 is CASSLQGNYGYTF. CDR3 sequence (DNA): TGTGCCAGCAGTTTACAGGGCAACTATGGCTACACCTTC.

This chain uses TRBV27 with TRBJ1-6; D is possibly TRBD1 (5 bases). V was trimmed by 0 bases and J by 7 bases, leaving 10 bases between them. The CDR3 has 15 amino acids. Germline V gives CDR1 MNHEY, CDR2 SMNVEV (reference sequence). CDR3 DNA sequence: TGTGCCAGCAGTTTATCTAGGACACCAAATTCACCCCTCCACTTT. As protein: CASSLSRTPNSPLHF.

The chain is built from TRBV4-1 and TRBJ2-1; a possible D gene is TRBD1 (6 bases). This CDR3 is built from 16 residues. Germline CDR1 MGHRA, CDR2 YSYEKL. V dropped 3 bases and J dropped 0 bases, with 12 bases sitting between them. CDR3: CASSQTGGLSYNEQFF. The CDR3 DNA reads TGCGCCAGCAGCCAGACTGGGGGCCTCTCCTACAATGAGCAGTTCTTC.

In this sample, this clone turned up a few times. V is TRBV5-4 and J is TRBJ2-7; D tentatively fits TRBD1 or TRBD2 (5 bases each). CDR1 and CDR2 from the germline V gene are SGHNT and YYREEE (reference sequence). Trimming took off 4 bases at V and 2 bases at J, with 10 bases between the two ends. The length of the CDR3 is 13 residues. CDR3 protein: CASSGDATYEQYF. The CDR3, as DNA: TGTGCCAGCAGCGGGGACGCAACCTACGAGCAGTACTTC.

The chain combines TRBV30 with TRBJ1-2; tentatively, D is TRBD1 (6 bases). V was pared by 4 bases and J by 2 bases, with 11 bases between. Germline values: CDR1 GTSNPN, CDR2 SVGIG (reference sequence). CDR3 length equals 13 residues. The CDR3 spells CAWIRGSNYGYTF. CDR3 coding DNA: TGTGCCTGGATCAGGGGATCCAACTATGGCTACACCTTC.

This clone came up a few times. The V and J genes are TRBV7-8 and TRBJ1-2, with D possibly TRBD1 on 5 matching bases. The V and J ends lost 1 base and 2 bases respectively, with 8 bases between them. Germline CDR1 reads SGHVS; CDR2 reads FQNEAQ. The CDR3 is 14 amino acids. The CDR3 sequence is CASSLDRDNYGYTF. Here the CDR3 DNA reads TGTGCCAGCAGCTTAGATCGGGACAACTATGGCTACACCTTC.

This chain joins TRBV6-5 and TRBJ1-1, with D unclear. This CDR3 has 12 residues. From germline, CDR1 is MNHEY and CDR2 SVGAGI. Trimming pared 4 bases from V and 8 bases from J, leaving 11 bases between. CDR3 in amino acids: CASSFPPAEAFF. The DNA of the CDR3 is TGTGCCAGCAGTTTTCCGCCGGCCGAAGCTTTCTTT.

The chain employs TRBV6-6 and TRBJ2-7; no definite D call. V was cut by 4 bases and J by 3 bases, with 16 bases left in between. Per germline, CDR1 MNHNY and CDR2 SVGAGI (reference sequence). This CDR3 region has 15 residues. The CDR3 loop reads CASSSESITRYEQYF. In nucleotides, the CDR3 is TGTGCCAGCAGTTCAGAGTCTATAACCCGCTACGAGCAGTACTTC.

J is TRBJ2-1 and V is TRBV12-5; D might be TRBD2 (6 bases). Germline CDR1 LGHNT, CDR2 FRNRAP. The CDR3 is made up of 15 amino acids. V was pared by 0 bases and J by 7 bases, with 13 bases between. CDR3 bases: TGTGCTAGTGGTTTGGTACTCGGGAGTGATAATGAGCAGTTCTTC. Translation gives CASGLVLGSDNEQFF.

This clone came up once. V gene TRBV7-2 combines with J gene TRBJ1-1, with 7 bases lining up with TRBD1. V lost 6 bases, J lost 3 bases, and 4 bases stayed unmatched. This CDR3 has 13 amino acids. Germline loops: CDR1 SGHTA, CDR2 FQGNSA. The DNA of the CDR3 is TGTGCCAGCAGGATAGGGGGCTACACTGAAGCTTTCTTT. It yields the protein CASRIGGYTEAFF.

This sequence joins TRBV5-1 and TRBJ2-5, with 11 bases that match TRBD1. This CDR3 is 14 amino acids long. V was clipped by 4 bases and J by 5 bases; unmatched bases: 4. Per the germline V gene, CDR1 is SGHRS and CDR2 is YFSETQ. CDR3 loop: CASSTGQGGETQYF. CDR3 coding DNA: TGCGCCAGCAGCACGGGACAGGGGGGTGAGACCCAGTACTTC.

This clone was counted only a few times. This rearrangement joins TRBV29-1 to TRBJ2-5; tentatively, D is TRBD1 (6 bases). CDR1 is SQVTM, CDR2 ANQGSEA, per germline. V dropped 3 bases and J dropped 4 bases, with 9 bases sitting between them. CDR3 length equals 12 residues. CDR3 DNA sequence: TGCAGCGTTGAGGGGACATCAGAGACCCAGTACTTC. Translating gives CSVEGTSETQYF.

The chain couples TRBV4-2 to TRBJ1-1, with D maybe TRBD1 (5 bases). The V gene's germline CDR1 is LGHNA and CDR2 YNFKEQ. This CDR3 is 14 amino acids long. Trimming took 1 base from V and 1 from J, leaving 7 bases between them. CDR3 amino acids: CASSQVGENTEAFF. CDR3 nucleotide sequence: TGTGCCAGCAGCCAAGTGGGGGAGAACACTGAAGCTTTCTTT.

The rearrangement links TRBV12-5 to TRBJ1-2; D perhaps matches TRBD1 (5 bases). CDR1 is LGHNT and CDR2 is FRNRAP in the germline V gene. The CDR3 is 15 residues long. V lost 4 bases, J lost 8 bases, and 20 bases lay in between. The CDR3 sequence is CASGSSTEWYEGYTF. The DNA for the CDR3 is TGTGCTAGTGGTTCCTCGACAGAGTGGTATGAGGGCTACACCTTC.

The CDR3 reads CATSRRTGLPRGETQYF. Written as DNA, the CDR3 is TGTGCCACCAGCAGAAGGACGGGACTCCCCCGGGGGGAGACCCAGTACTTC. The chain links TRBV15 to TRBJ2-5, with a tentative D call TRBD2 (6 bases). The CDR3 has 17 amino acids. Germline V gives CDR1 LNHNV, CDR2 YYDKDF (reference sequence). The V gene lost 2 bases and the J gene lost 5 bases, with 21 bases spanning the gap.

The V gene is TRBV2, the J gene TRBJ1-2, with a weak D call TRBD1 (6 bases). CDR3 length: 14 residues. V was pared by 6 bases and J by 0 bases, with 11 bases between. Germline CDR1 reads SNHLY; CDR2 reads FYNNEI. The DNA of the CDR3 is TGTGCCAGCAGAGAGTACAGGGCTAACTATGGCTACACCTTC. This encodes CASREYRANYGYTF.

About this clone: Distinct nucleotide sequences in the sample also encode this CDR3. This sequence joins TRBV6-5 and TRBJ1-2, with TRBD1 as a possible D gene (5 bases). V shed 6 bases and J shed 0 bases, with 8 bases lying between them. Germline V gene sequence: CDR1 MNHEY, CDR2 SVGAGI. The CDR3 totals 13 residues. Here the CDR3 DNA reads TGTGCCAGCAGCCGGGGGGCTAACTATGGCTACACCTTC. This encodes CASSRGANYGYTF.

The chain links TRBV6-5 to TRBJ2-5; TRBD1 aligns across 7 bases. CDR1 and CDR2 (germline): MNHEY, SVGAGI. V gave up 4 bases and J gave up 13 bases; unmatched junction bases: 15. This CDR3 is built from 14 residues. CDR3 in amino acids: CASSSTGFAIWGYF. DNA of the CDR3: TGTGCCAGCAGTTCGACAGGGTTCGCGATCTGGGGGTACTTC.